These 16 T cell receptor beta chains were all obtained from the same sample, sequenced in a study of blood T cell repertoires in COVID-19. The method was immunoSEQ multiplex PCR; TCRdb's version includes in-frame clones alone and lacks a portion of them. This table holds about 34,000 clones, 90% found once. Sequenced sample: peripheral blood. The receptors come from a man aged 80 or over with acute or convalescent COVID-19.

The chain combines TRBV2 with TRBJ1-2; D is perhaps TRBD1 (5 bases). The CDR3 sequence is 13 residues long. Trimming removed 7 bases from V and 6 bases from J, with 15 bases in between. Germline-derived CDR1 and CDR2 are SNHLY and FYNNEI. The CDR3, as DNA: TGTGCCAGCATTTCGTGGGGGGGAAATGGCTACACCTTC. This sequence encodes CASISWGGNGYTF.

The V gene is TRBV19, the J gene TRBJ1-6; weak D call: TRBD1 (6 bases). The CDR3 is 14 amino acids. CDR1 is LNHDA, CDR2 SQIVND, per germline (reference sequence). The V end was cut by 3 bases, the J end by 14 bases, with 17 bases between. The CDR3 DNA reads as TGTGCCAGTAGTATCTCACAGGGTGAAATGGCCCTCCACTTT. This encodes CASSISQGEMALHF.

This clone was recorded once. The chain links TRBV4-2 to TRBJ1-1; no definite D call. This CDR3 spans 15 amino acids. V shed 1 base and J shed 1 base, with 10 bases lying between them. Germline CDR1 is LGHNA and CDR2 is YNFKEQ. CDR3 protein: CASSQGRGGNTEAFF. The CDR3 nucleotides read TGTGCCAGCAGCCAAGGACGAGGTGGGAACACTGAAGCTTTCTTT.

The rearrangement joins TRBV7-9 to TRBJ1-2; D not resolved. Germline V gene lookup returns CDR1 SEHNR and CDR2 FQNEAQ (reference sequence). The V end was cut by 1 base, the J end by 5 bases, with 8 bases between. The CDR3 consists of 13 residues. CDR3 region: CASSLEAGYGYTF. CDR3 nucleotide sequence: TGTGCCAGCAGCTTAGAGGCGGGGTATGGCTACACCTTC.

The V call is TRBV4-1, the J call TRBJ1-2; no clear D gene. The CDR3 extends over 19 amino acids. V gave up 2 bases and J gave up 0 bases, with 22 bases separating them. Germline V lookup: CDR1 MGHRA, CDR2 YSYEKL. The CDR3 DNA is TGCGCCAGCAGCCAAATTGCCCCTTCCCGGGAAAAAGCTAACTATGGCTACACCTTC. It is translated as CASSQIAPSREKANYGYTF.

V is TRBV5-1 and J is TRBJ1-1; 10 bases align to TRBD1. Germline trimming cut 3 bases from V and 1 base from J; bases unmatched to any gene: 0. The CDR3 contains 14 residues. Germline loops: CDR1 SGHRS, CDR2 YFSETQ. The CDR3 DNA sequence: TGCGCCAGCAGCTGGGACAGGGGGAACACTGAAGCTTTCTTT. Encoded protein: CASSWDRGNTEAFF.

In this sample, this clone turned up once. This chain joins TRBV18 and TRBJ2-3, with D hard to call. The CDR3 consists of 13 residues. Trimming cost V 0 bases and J 6 bases, with 7 bases left between them. The germline V gene has CDR1 KGHSH and CDR2 LQKENI. The CDR3 sequence: CASSPPGADTQYF. CDR3 nucleotides: TGTGCCAGCTCACCACCCGGAGCGGATACGCAGTATTTT.

CDR3 coding DNA: TGTGCCAGCAGCCCCTGGACAGGGGATGAAAAACTGTTTTTT. Translation gives CASSPWTGDEKLFF. The V gene is TRBV7-8, the J gene TRBJ1-4, with 9 bases identical to TRBD1. V shed 5 bases, J shed 6 bases, and the junction held 4 bases outside the gene matches. The CDR3 spans 14 residues. The germline V gene encodes CDR1 SGHVS and CDR2 FQNEAQ.

The chain combines TRBV28 with TRBJ2-5; 11 nucleotides line up with TRBD2. V was pared by 6 bases and J by 2 bases, with 8 bases of the junction left unmatched. The CDR3 sequence is 16 residues long. In germline, CDR1 is MDHEN, CDR2 SYDVKM. Here the CDR3 reads CASSYRLAGQQETQYF. The CDR3 DNA reads TGTGCCAGCAGCTATAGACTAGCGGGGCAACAAGAGACCCAGTACTTC. The full variable domain, its missing parts supplied by reference TRBV28 and TRBJ2-5, is DVKVTQSSRYLVKRTGEKVFLECVQDMDHENMFWYRQDPGLGLRLIYFSYDVKMKEKGDIPEGYSVSREKKERFSLILESASTNQTSMYLCASSYRLAGQQETQYFGPGTRLLVL.

The table lists this clone with a count of one. The J gene is TRBJ1-2, the V gene TRBV9; the D gene is possibly TRBD1 (6 bases). The V end lost 4 bases, the J end lost 2 bases, and 12 bases lay between the germline ends. There are 14 residues in the CDR3. The germline gives CDR1 SGDLS, CDR2 YYNGEE. The CDR3 loop reads CASSYDQGNYGYTF. The DNA of the CDR3 is TGTGCCAGCAGCTACGACCAGGGGAACTATGGCTACACCTTC.

The rearrangement joins TRBV7-8 to TRBJ1-2; D remains ambiguous. Deletions cut 2 bases from V and 0 bases from J, with 4 bases between. The CDR3 contains 13 residues. CDR1 is SGHVS and CDR2 is FQNEAQ in the germline V gene. The CDR3 protein is CASSLTANYGYTF. The CDR3 DNA reads as TGTGCCAGCAGCTTAACGGCTAACTATGGCTACACCTTC.

The rearrangement uses TRBV27 and TRBJ2-5; a possible D gene is TRBD1 (6 bases). This CDR3 region has 16 residues. Germline CDR1 and CDR2: MNHEY and SMNVEV (reference sequence). V was trimmed by 3 bases and J by 2 bases, leaving 16 bases between them. CDR3 DNA: TGTGCCAGCAGTTTGGGCCCCGGCAGGGGACAAGAGACCCAGTACTTC. Amino acids: CASSLGPGRGQETQYF.

The chain carries TRBV11-2 and TRBJ1-6; 7 bases are a match to TRBD1. Germline CDR1 and CDR2: SGHAT and FQNNGV. The CDR3 is made up of 15 amino acids. V lost 5 bases and J lost 6; bases outside the gene matches: 7. For the CDR3, the DNA is TGTGCCAGCAGCGTACAGGGGACCCCTAATTCACCCCTCCACTTT. Its translation is CASSVQGTPNSPLHF.

The V gene is TRBV15, the J gene TRBJ2-7; 10 bases fit TRBD1. Germline V gene data show CDR1 as LNHNV and CDR2 as YYDKDF (reference sequence). The length of the CDR3 is 15 residues. V shed 3 bases and J 8 bases; nucleotides not matched to a gene: 10. The DNA for the CDR3 is TGTGCCACCAGCAGGGTAGACAGGGGGCTTCATAAGCAGTACTTC. Its translation is CATSRVDRGLHKQYF.

This clone was counted a few times. The chain links TRBV3-1 (or the pseudogene TRBV3-2) to TRBJ2-2; D perhaps matches TRBD1 (6 bases). This CDR3 region has 14 residues. The V gene lost 6 bases and the J gene lost 0 bases, with 8 bases spanning the gap. Per germline, CDR1 LGHDT and CDR2 YNNKEL (reference sequence). Written as DNA, the CDR3 is TGTGCCAGCAGGCGACAGGCGAACACCGGGGAGCTGTTTTTT. This sequence encodes CASRRQANTGELFF.

The table lists this clone with a count of one. The chain couples TRBV29-1 to TRBJ1-3; TRBD1 matches 8 bases. The CDR3 extends over 14 amino acids. Trimming at V came to 6 bases and at J to 0 bases, leaving 4 bases not matched to a gene. CDR1 and CDR2 (germline): SQVTM, ANQGSEA. CDR3 residues: CSVTGGISGNTIYF. The CDR3 region has the DNA TGCAGCGTAACAGGGGGTATCTCTGGAAACACCATATATTTT.